What follows are 10 T cell receptor beta chains derived from one specimen sequenced in a study of blood T cells in healthy people across ages. Through a sample-barcoded 5' primer and a J-beta primer mix, a second PCR was run for roughly 7 to 11 cycles. TCRdb re-called the 5' RACE reads through MiXCR, storing one row per CDR3 protein. The table has about 1.8 million distinct CDR3 sequences, about 49% seen once. Material for sequencing was blood. The receptors derive from a woman aged 40 to 50 in good health.

This clonotype occurred many times. The gene calls are TRBV4-3 and TRBJ2-5; 7 bases are a match to TRBD2. The trim removed 4 bases at V and 5 bases at J, leaving 7 bases unmatched. Germline values: CDR1 LGHNA, CDR2 YSLEER. This CDR3 is 14 amino acids long. For the CDR3, the DNA is TGCGCCAGCAGCCTCGAGGGAGGGGTCGAGACCCAGTACTTC. Translated: CASSLEGGVETQYF.

The count of this clonotype is one. The chain combines TRBV6-6 with TRBJ2-2; D might be TRBD1 (6 bases). Germline CDR1 reads MNHNY; CDR2 reads SVGAGI (reference sequence). The CDR3 covers 15 residues. The V end lost 6 bases, the J end lost 0 bases, and 11 bases lay between the germline ends. The CDR3 region is CASSEDRANTGELFF. The CDR3 DNA is TGTGCCAGCAGCGAGGACAGAGCGAACACCGGGGAGCTGTTTTTT.

The chain links TRBV5-1 to TRBJ1-2, with D perhaps matching TRBD1 (6 bases). This CDR3 is built from 13 residues. Germline lookup yields CDR1 SGHRS and CDR2 YFSETQ. V lost 7 bases and J 7 bases, leaving 17 bases between the germline ends. In nucleotides, the CDR3 is TGCGCCAGCCTTGGGTGTGGGGGCTGTGGCTACACCTTC. The encoded protein is CASLGCGGCGYTF.

The table lists this clonotype with a few counts. This chain uses TRBV20-1 with TRBJ2-3, with a possible D match to TRBD1 (5 bases). The CDR3 loop spans 16 amino acids. Between the trimmed V and J ends, which lost 0 bases and 5 bases, there was a span of 18 bases. CDR1 is DFQATT, CDR2 SNEGSKA, per germline (reference sequence). The CDR3 bases are TGCAGTGCTAGAGACCCCGCGGCAGGGCATATAGATACGCAGTATTTT. This encodes CSARDPAAGHIDTQYF.

The chain has TRBV29-1 and TRBJ2-7; 9 positions agree with TRBD1. The closer fit of TRBJ2-4 to the DNA end suggests the J call may be wrong. Germline values: CDR1 SQVTM, CDR2 ANQGSEA. This CDR3 region has 14 residues. CDR3 in DNA: TGCAGCGTGGGTCCGGGACAGGGTGTCAACATTCAGTACTTC. Residues: CSVGPGQGVNIQYF.

This clonotype was detected ten times or more. This chain links TRBV7-9 with TRBJ2-3; 9 bases match TRBD1. Germline loops: CDR1 SEHNR, CDR2 FQNEAQ (reference sequence). V was clipped by 4 bases and J by 3 bases; unmatched bases: 5. The CDR3 covers 15 residues. This CDR3 reads CASSSGTGRTDTQYF. The CDR3 DNA sequence: TGTGCCAGCAGCTCCGGGACAGGGAGGACAGATACGCAGTATTTT. Combining the CDR3 with reference TRBV7-9 and TRBJ2-3 gives the whole variable domain DTGVSQNPRHKITKRGQNVTFRCDPISEHNRLYWYRQTLGQGPEFLTYFQNEAQLEKSRLLSDRFSAERPKGSFSTLEIQRTEQGDSAMYLCASSSGTGRTDTQYFGPGTRLTVL.

V and J are TRBV5-1 and TRBJ2-7; D is undetermined. Trimming took off 0 bases at V and 2 bases at J, with 12 bases between the two ends. The germline V gene has CDR1 SGHRS and CDR2 YFSETQ. This CDR3 spans 15 amino acids. Here the CDR3 reads CASSLGAAPTYEQYF. CDR3 nucleotides: TGCGCCAGCAGCTTGGGCGCAGCCCCTACCTACGAGCAGTACTTC.

This clonotype was recorded a few times. The gene calls are TRBV5-1 and TRBJ2-5, with 8 positions matching TRBD1. CDR1 and CDR2 (germline): SGHRS, YFSETQ. Unmatched junction bases numbered 10, after V lost 3 bases and J lost 3 bases. The length of the CDR3 is 16 residues. CDR3 protein: CASSSRPGQGEETQYF. CDR3 nucleotides: TGCGCCAGCAGCTCCCGTCCAGGACAGGGCGAAGAGACCCAGTACTTC. Filled out from reference TRBV5-1 and TRBJ2-5, the complete variable domain reads KAGVTQTPRYLIKTRGQQVTLSCSPISGHRSVSWYQQTPGQGLQFLFEYFSETQRNKGNFPGRFSGRQFSNSRSEMNVSTLELGDSALYLCASSSRPGQGEETQYFGPGTRLLVL.

This clonotype has more than one count but fewer than ten. CDR3 DNA sequence: TGTGCCAGCAGCCCTCGTGGGACAGACTCTTTTAGGCGCTCCTACGAGCAGTACTTC. It codes for CASSPRGTDSFRRSYEQYF. The V gene is TRBV7-2, the J gene TRBJ2-7, with 7 bases aligning to TRBD1. The germline V gene has CDR1 SGHTA and CDR2 FQGNSA. This CDR3 spans 19 amino acids. After removal of 5 bases from V and 0 bases from J, the junction contained 19 bases not matched to a gene.

This rearrangement joins TRBV12-3 or TRBV12-4 to TRBJ2-5; D might be TRBD1 (6 bases). The CDR3 length is 15 residues. Trimming stripped 4 bases from V and 7 bases from J, with 19 bases between. The CDR3 reads CASSSADRSLSTQYF. CDR3 DNA sequence: TGTGCCAGCAGTTCCGCCGACAGGTCCCTTTCGACCCAGTACTTC.